This T cell receptor beta chain appears in the sequencing data of a study of T cells in Graves' hyperthyroidism and ophthalmopathy. Study information: Peripheral blood was drawn at first diagnosis, prior to all treatment.

TCR beta CDR3 regions were amplified from RNA transcripts. The HTBI primer set drove a first-round RT-PCR of the TCR CDR3. MiXCR was run by TCRdb on the multiplex PCR reads, yielding one entry per CDR3 protein. This sample has 360,000 or so distinct CDR3 sequences, with 19% found just once. Ten or more counts support this clonotype. Patients between 18 and 65 years old had hyperthyroidism, newly diagnosed and lasting under 2 months. Criteria for exclusion of patients were uncontrolled infection, other autoimmune disease, pregnancy or lactation. Material for sequencing was blood. This receptor was taken from a woman younger than 30 with Graves' hyperthyroidism.

CDR3 nucleotide sequence: TGTGCCAGCAGTGACTTAGCGGGCTCCTACAATGAGCAGTTCTTC. This gives the protein CASSDLAGSYNEQFF. The chain links TRBV6-4 to TRBJ2-1; TRBD2 aligns across 7 bases. CDR1 and CDR2 (germline): MRHNA, SNTAGT. This CDR3 has 15 amino acids. Trimming removed 1 base from V and 0 bases from J; junction bases left unmatched: 0.